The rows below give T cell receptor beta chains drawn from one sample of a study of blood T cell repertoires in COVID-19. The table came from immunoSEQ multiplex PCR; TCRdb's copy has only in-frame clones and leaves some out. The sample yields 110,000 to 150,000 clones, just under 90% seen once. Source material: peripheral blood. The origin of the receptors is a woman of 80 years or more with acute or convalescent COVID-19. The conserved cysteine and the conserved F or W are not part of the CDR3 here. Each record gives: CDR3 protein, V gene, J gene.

CDR3: ASSQRGSRTQY
V: TRBV3-1/TRBV3-2
J: TRBJ2-5

CDR3: AWGGTGKLF
V: TRBV30
J: TRBJ1-4

CDR3: ASRTMVQDYGYT
V: TRBV5-4
J: TRBJ1-2

CDR3: ASSSTGQGYQPQH
V: TRBV7-9
J: TRBJ1-5

CDR3: ASSYLPGGAYNSPLH
V: TRBV4-1
J: TRBJ1-6

CDR3: ASSPEGDTRPIY
V: TRBV11-2
J: TRBJ1-3

CDR3: ASSPSAEISYGYT
V: TRBV18
J: TRBJ1-2

CDR3: AWSVRGGGNTEAF
V: TRBV30
J: TRBJ1-1

CDR3: ASSPSGSSGNTIY
V: TRBV18
J: TRBJ1-3

CDR3: ASSRGRVDEQY
V: TRBV4-2
J: TRBJ2-7

CDR3: ATSRGGEGSYEQY
V: TRBV15
J: TRBJ2-7

CDR3: ASSYSGGAGGYT
V: TRBV6-5
J: TRBJ1-2

CDR3: ASSVTGRNTEAF
V: TRBV2
J: TRBJ1-1

CDR3: ASSERTGNYGYT
V: TRBV9
J: TRBJ1-2

CDR3: ASKNRQETQY
V: TRBV18
J: TRBJ2-5

CDR3: ASSLFDRGDGYT
V: TRBV5-1
J: TRBJ1-2